The TCR beta chain described here comes from a study of technical replicates of blood from a handful of donors. Clones were read by immunoSEQ multiplex PCR, and TCRdb kept only the in-frame ones, dropping some. Of 50,000 to 60,000 clones listed, roughly nine tenths were seen once; the top ten hold about 3.6%. CDR3 length equals 14 residues. Trimming took off 2 bases at V and 0 bases at J, with 7 bases between the two ends. Germline V lookup: CDR1 LNHNV, CDR2 YYDKDF (reference sequence). The receptor was isolated from a human donor in good health. Some clones in this sample may be carry-over from other donors' samples. Sequencing was performed on PBMCs. The chain combines TRBV15 with TRBJ1-1; D gene unclear. CDR3 protein: CATSRPSLNTEAFF. The CDR3 coding sequence is TGTGCCACCAGCAGACCCAGTCTGAACACTGAAGCTTTCTTT.